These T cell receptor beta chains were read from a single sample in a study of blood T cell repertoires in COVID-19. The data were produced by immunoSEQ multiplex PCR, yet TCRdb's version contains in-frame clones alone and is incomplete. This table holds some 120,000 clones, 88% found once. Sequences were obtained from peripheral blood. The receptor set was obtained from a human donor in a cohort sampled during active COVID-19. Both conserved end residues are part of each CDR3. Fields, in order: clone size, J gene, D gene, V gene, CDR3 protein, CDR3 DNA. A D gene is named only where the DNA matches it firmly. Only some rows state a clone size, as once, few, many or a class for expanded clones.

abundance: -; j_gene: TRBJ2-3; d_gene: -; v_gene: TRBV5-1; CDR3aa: CASSYSTDTQYF; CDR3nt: TGCGCCAGCAGCTACTCCACAGATACGCAGTATTTT
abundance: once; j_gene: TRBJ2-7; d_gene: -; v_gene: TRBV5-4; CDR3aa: CASGPQGEQYF; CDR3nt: TGTGCCAGCGGGCCTCAGGGCGAGCAGTACTTC
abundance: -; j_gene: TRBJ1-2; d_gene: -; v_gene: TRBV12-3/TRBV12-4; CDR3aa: CASTYRVNYGYTF; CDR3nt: TGTGCCAGCACCTACAGGGTAAACTATGGCTACACCTTC
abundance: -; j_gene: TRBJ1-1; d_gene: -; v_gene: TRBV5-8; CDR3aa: CASSLDSGDTEAFF; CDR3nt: TGTGCCAGCAGCTTGGACTCAGGGGACACTGAAGCTTTCTTT
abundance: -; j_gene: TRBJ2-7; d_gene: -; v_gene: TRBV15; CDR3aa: CATSRSGYEQYF; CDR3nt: TGTGCCACCAGCAGGTCGGGCTACGAGCAGTACTTC
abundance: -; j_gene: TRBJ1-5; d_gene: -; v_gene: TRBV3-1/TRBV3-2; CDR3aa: CASSQDRGQPQHF; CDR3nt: TGTGCCAGCAGCCAAGATCGGGGTCAGCCCCAGCATTTT
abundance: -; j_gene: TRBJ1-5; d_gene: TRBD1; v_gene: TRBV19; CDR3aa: CASAGTGGTTSNQPQHF; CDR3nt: TGTGCCAGTGCCGGGACAGGGGGAACTACGAGCAATCAGCCCCAGCATTTT
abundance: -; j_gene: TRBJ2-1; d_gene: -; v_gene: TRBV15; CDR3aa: CATSRQANSYNEQFF; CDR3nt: TGTGCCACCAGCAGGCAGGCTAACTCCTACAATGAGCAGTTCTTC
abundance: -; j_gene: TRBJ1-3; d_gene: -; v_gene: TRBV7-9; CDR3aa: CASSLLAGNTIYF; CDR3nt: TGTGCCAGCAGCCTGTTAGCTGGAAACACCATATATTTT
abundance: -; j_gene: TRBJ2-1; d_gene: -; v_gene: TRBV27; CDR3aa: CASSLSRGGSGLQFF; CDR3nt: TGTGCCAGCAGTTTAAGTCGGGGTGGATCGGGGTTGCAGTTCTTC
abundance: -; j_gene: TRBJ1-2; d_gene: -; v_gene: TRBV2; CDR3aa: CASSEQGQGYTF; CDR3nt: TGTGCCAGCAGTGAACAGGGGCAAGGCTACACCTTC
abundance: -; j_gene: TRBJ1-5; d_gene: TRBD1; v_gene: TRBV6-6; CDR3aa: CASRRVYRGVNQPQHF; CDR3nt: TGTGCCAGCAGGAGAGTATACAGGGGCGTTAATCAGCCCCAGCATTTT
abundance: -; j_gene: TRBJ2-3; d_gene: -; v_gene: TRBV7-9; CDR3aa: CASSAGLNTQYF; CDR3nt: TGTGCCAGCAGTGCGGGATTGAATACGCAGTATTTT
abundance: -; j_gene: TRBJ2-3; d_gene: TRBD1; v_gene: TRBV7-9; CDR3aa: CASRVTPGQGTDTQYF; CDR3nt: TGTGCCAGCAGAGTCACCCCGGGACAGGGTACGGATACGCAGTATTTT
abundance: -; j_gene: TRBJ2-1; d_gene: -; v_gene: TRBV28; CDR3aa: CASSFGRESYNEQFF; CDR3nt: TGTGCCAGCAGTTTCGGACGGGAATCCTACAATGAGCAGTTCTTC
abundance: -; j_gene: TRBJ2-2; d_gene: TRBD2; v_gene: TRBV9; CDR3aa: CASSVTGTSGGNTGELFF; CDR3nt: TGTGCCAGCAGCGTTACCGGGACTAGCGGGGGGAACACCGGGGAGCTGTTTTTT
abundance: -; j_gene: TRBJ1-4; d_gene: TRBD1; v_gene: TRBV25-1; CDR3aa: CASSEGGTGGEKLFF; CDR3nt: TGTGCCAGCAGTGAAGGGGGCACAGGGGGTGAAAAACTGTTTTTT
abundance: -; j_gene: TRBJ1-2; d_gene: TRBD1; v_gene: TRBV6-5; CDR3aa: CASISQGAYYGYTF; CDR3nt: TGTGCCAGCATATCACAGGGGGCCTACTATGGCTACACCTTC
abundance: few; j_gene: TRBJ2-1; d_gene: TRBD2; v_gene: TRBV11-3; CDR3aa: CASSLSIAGFDNEQFF; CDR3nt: TGTGCCAGCAGCTTAAGTATAGCGGGATTCGACAATGAGCAGTTCTTC
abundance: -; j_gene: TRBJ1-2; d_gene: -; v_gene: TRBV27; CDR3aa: CASSAQGKENYGYTF; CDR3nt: TGTGCCAGCAGTGCTCAGGGGAAGGAAAACTATGGCTACACCTTC
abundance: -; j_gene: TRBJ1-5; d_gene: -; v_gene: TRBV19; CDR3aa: CASIGRAKGDQPQHF; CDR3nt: TGTGCCAGTATAGGAAGGGCGAAGGGGGATCAGCCCCAGCATTTT
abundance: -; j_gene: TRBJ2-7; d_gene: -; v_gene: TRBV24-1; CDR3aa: CATSAGAGEQYF; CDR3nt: TGTGCCACCAGTGCAGGGGCGGGTGAGCAGTACTTC
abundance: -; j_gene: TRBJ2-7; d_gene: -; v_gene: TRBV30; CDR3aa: CAWSQGLSYEQYF; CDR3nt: TGTGCCTGGTCGCAGGGCCTATCCTACGAGCAGTACTTC
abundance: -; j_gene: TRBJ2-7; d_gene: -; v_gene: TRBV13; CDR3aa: CASSFGLVNDEQYF; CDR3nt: TGTGCCAGCAGCTTCGGCCTAGTAAACGACGAGCAGTACTTC
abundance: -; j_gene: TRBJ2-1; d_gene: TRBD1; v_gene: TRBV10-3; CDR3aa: CAVRDRGNNEQFF; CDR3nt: TGTGCCGTCCGGGACAGGGGGAATAATGAGCAGTTCTTC
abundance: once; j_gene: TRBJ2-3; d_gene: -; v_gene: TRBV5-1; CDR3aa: CASSLAGTSDTQYF; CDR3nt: TGCGCCAGCAGCTTGGCCGGGACATCGGATACGCAGTATTTT
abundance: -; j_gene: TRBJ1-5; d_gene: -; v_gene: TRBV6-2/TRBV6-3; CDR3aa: CASSPRGNQPQHF; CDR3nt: TGTGCCAGCAGCCCGAGAGGCAATCAGCCCCAGCATTTT
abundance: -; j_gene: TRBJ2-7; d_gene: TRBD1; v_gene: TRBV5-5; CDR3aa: CASSLWAGGSYEQYF; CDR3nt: TGTGCCAGCAGCTTGTGGGCAGGGGGCTCCTACGAGCAGTACTTC
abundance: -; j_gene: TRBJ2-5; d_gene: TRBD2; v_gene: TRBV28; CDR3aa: CASSFRGREGETQYF; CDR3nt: TGTGCCAGCAGTTTCCGAGGGCGGGAGGGAGAGACCCAGTACTTC